Sequencing of this T cell receptor beta chain was carried out in a study of long-term antiretroviral therapy in people with HIV. Points on this clone: As yet, its antigen is unknown.

This CDR3 region has 14 residues. V was trimmed by 5 bases and J by 5 bases, leaving 16 bases between them. Germline-derived CDR1 and CDR2 are MNHEY and SMNVEV (reference sequence). Samples were assayed with immunoSEQ v3.0 at survey level. Method: immunoSEQ multiplex PCR; TCRdb's copy keeps in-frame clones and lacks some. The table records approximately 24,000 clones, approximately 81% of them present only once. General study findings and limits: Clonotypes expanded prior to ART showed repertoire dominance at all sampled time points. Researchers lacked any data on ART adherence, viral resistance or therapy changes. All blood samples came from the years 2004 to 2017, possibly under older ART regimens.

The receptor comes from a woman aged 18-35 years with HIV. The chain has TRBV27 and TRBJ2-7, with D maybe TRBD2 (6 bases). Sequencing used unsorted PBMCs, obtained at the start of antiretroviral therapy, before treatment. The CDR3 reads CASSPRGGLDEQYF. In nucleotides, the CDR3 is TGTGCCAGCAGTCCCCGCGGAGGGTTGGACGAGCAGTACTTC.